This TCR beta chain appears in the sequencing data of a study of blood T cell repertoires in COVID-19. Overall study context: Spain, Italy and the United States supplied samples that represented acute and convalescent COVID-19. Nucleic acid was either cDNA or gDNA, and it came from T cells, B-cell-depleted T cells, or PBMCs.

As processed by the authors: Amplification from reference gene primers served as the basis for estimated nucleated cell counts. The repertoire was sequenced with immunoSEQ multiplex PCR; TCRdb's copy has only in-frame clones and lacks some. That table gives V, J and clone size, and the DNA gave D and trimming. The repertoire consists of some 200,000 clones, with roughly 84% occurring once and the leading ten covering 4.5% to 5.5%. V was clipped by 1 base and J by 1 base; unmatched bases: 9. CDR3 length: 17 residues. Germline assignment: CDR1 LNHNV and CDR2 YYDKDF (reference sequence). This TCR derives from a woman aged 55-69 years who had recovered from COVID-19. The chain recombines TRBV15 with TRBJ1-2, with 7 bases fitting TRBD1. Sequenced input: peripheral blood. In DNA, the CDR3 is TGTGCCACCAGCAGAGGCATCGAGACAGGGTTTAACTATGGCTACACCTTC. It yields the protein CATSRGIETGFNYGYTF.